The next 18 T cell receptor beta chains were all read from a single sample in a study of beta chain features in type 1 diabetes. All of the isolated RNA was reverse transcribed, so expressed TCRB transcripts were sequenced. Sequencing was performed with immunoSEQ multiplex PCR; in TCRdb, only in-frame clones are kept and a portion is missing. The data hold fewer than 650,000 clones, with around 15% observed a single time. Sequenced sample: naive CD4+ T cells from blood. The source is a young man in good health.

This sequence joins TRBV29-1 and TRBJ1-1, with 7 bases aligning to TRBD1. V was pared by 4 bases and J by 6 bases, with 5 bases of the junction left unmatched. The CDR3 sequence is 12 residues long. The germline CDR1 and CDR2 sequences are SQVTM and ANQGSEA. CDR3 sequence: CSVVSQGAEAFF. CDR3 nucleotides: TGCAGCGTTGTCTCTCAGGGGGCTGAAGCTTTCTTT.

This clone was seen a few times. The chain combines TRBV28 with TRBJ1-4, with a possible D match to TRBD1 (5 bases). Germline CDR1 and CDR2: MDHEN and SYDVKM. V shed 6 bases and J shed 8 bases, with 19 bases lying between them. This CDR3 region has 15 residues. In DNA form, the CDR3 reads TGTGCCAGCAGACCGCCTGGCAGGGTGGGAGAAAAACTGTTTTTT. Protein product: CASRPPGRVGEKLFF.

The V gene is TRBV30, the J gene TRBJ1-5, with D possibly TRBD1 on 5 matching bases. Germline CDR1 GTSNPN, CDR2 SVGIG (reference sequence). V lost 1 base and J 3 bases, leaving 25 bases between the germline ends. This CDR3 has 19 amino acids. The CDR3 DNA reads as TGTGCCTGGAGTGCCCCCCTACTAGTGGGGACTGATCTCAATCAGCCCCAGCATTTT. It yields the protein CAWSAPLLVGTDLNQPQHF.

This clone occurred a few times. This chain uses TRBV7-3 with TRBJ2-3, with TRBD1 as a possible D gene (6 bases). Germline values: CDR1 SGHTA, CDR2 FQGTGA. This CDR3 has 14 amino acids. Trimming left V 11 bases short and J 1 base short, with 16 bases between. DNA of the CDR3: TGTGCCTCCAAACAGGGTTCTGGCACAGATACGCAGTATTTT. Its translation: CASKQGSGTDTQYF.

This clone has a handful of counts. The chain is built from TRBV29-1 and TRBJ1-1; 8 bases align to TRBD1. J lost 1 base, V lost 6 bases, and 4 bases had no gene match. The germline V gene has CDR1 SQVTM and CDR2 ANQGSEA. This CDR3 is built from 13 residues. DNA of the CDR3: TGCAGCGTCACCGGGACAGGGAACACTGAAGCTTTCTTT. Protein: CSVTGTGNTEAFF. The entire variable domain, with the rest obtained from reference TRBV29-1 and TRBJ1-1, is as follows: SAVISQKPSRDICQRGTSLTIQCQVDSQVTMMFWYRQQPGQSLTLIATANQGSEATYESGFVIDKFPISRPNLTFSTLTVSNMSPEDSSIYLCSVTGTGNTEAFFGQGTRLTVV.

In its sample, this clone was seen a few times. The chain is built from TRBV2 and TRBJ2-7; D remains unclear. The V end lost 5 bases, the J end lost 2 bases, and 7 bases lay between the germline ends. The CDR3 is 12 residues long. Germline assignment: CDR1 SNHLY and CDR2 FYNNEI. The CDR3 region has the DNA TGTGCCAGCAGTACGAGACCCTACGAGCAGTACTTC. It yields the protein CASSTRPYEQYF.

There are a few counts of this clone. The CDR3 DNA sequence: TGTGCCAGCAGCTCCCCAGCGGGACCCGAAGCTTTCTTT. Translating gives CASSSPAGPEAFF. J is TRBJ1-1 and V is TRBV11-2, with a possible D match to TRBD1 (5 bases). V was clipped by 4 bases and J by 8 bases, with 14 bases between them. The CDR3 sequence is 13 residues long. The germline V gene encodes CDR1 SGHAT and CDR2 FQNNGV. The full variable domain, completed using reference TRBV11-2 and TRBJ1-1, is EAGVAQSPRYKIIEKRQSVAFWCNPISGHATLYWYQQILGQGPKLLIQFQNNGVVDDSQLPKDRFSAERLKGVDSTLKIQPAKLEDSAVYLCASSSPAGPEAFFGQGTRLTVV.

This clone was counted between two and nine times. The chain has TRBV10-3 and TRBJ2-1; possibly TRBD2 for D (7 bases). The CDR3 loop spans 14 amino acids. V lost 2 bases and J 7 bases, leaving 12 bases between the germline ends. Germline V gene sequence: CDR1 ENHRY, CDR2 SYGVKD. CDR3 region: CAISERGGENEQFF. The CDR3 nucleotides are TGTGCCATCAGTGAGAGGGGGGGAGAGAATGAGCAGTTCTTC.

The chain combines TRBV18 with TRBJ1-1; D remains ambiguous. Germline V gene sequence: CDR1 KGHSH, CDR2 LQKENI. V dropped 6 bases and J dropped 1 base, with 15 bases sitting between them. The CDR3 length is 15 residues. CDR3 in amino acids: CASSPKPAANTEAFF. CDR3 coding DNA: TGTGCCAGCTCGCCTAAACCCGCTGCGAACACTGAAGCTTTCTTT.

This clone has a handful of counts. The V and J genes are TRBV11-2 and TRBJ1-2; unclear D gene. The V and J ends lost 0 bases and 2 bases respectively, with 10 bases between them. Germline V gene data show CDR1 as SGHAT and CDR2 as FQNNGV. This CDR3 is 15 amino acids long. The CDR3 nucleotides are TGTGCCAGCAGCTTAGAGGAAGGGTCGAACTATGGCTACACCTTC. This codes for CASSLEEGSNYGYTF.

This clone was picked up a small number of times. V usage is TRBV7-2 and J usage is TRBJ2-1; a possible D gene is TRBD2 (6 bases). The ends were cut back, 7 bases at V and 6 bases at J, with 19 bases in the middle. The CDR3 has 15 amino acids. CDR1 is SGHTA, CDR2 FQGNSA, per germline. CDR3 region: CASTFRLGGVNEQFF. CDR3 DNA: TGTGCCAGCACCTTTCGACTAGGAGGGGTCAATGAGCAGTTCTTC.

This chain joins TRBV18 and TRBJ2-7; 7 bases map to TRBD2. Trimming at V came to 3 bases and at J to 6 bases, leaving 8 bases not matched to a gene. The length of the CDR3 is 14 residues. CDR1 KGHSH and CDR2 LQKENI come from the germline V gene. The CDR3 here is CASSPGGYNGEQYF. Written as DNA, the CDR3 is TGTGCCAGCTCACCGGGAGGGTATAATGGCGAGCAGTACTTC.

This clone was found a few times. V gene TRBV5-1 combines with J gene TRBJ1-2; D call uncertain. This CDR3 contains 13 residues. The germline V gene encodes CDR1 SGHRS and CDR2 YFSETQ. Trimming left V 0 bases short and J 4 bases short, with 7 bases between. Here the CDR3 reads CASSLAGSYGYTF. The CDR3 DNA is TGCGCCAGCAGCTTGGCCGGGAGCTATGGCTACACCTTC.

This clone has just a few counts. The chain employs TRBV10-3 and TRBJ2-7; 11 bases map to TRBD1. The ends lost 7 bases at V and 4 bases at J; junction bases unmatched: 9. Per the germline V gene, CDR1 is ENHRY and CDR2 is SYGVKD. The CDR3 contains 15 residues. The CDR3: CAITEGQGARYEQYF. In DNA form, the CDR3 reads TGTGCCATCACCGAAGGACAGGGGGCTAGATACGAGCAGTACTTC.

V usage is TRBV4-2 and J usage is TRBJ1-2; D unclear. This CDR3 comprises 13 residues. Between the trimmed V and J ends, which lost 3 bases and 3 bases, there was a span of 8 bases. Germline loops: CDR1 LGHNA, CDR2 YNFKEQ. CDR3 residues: CASSHHEDYGYTF. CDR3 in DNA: TGTGCCAGCAGCCATCACGAAGACTATGGCTACACCTTC.

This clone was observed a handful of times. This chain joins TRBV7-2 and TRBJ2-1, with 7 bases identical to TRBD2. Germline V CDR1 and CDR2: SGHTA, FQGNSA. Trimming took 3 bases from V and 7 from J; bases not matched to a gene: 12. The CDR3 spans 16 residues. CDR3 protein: CASSFRRVREGNEQFF. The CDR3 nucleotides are TGTGCCAGCAGCTTTCGTCGAGTCAGGGAGGGAAATGAGCAGTTCTTC.

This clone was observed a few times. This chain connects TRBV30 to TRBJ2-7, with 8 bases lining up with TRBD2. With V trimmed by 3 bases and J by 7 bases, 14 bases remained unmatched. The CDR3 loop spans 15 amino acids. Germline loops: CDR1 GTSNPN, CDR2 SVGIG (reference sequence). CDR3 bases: TGTGCCTGGAGCCCCGGGGGGGGGCGACAAGGGGAGCAGTACTTC. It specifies CAWSPGGGRQGEQYF.

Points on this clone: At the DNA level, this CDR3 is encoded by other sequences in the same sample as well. CDR3 loop: CAISGLLGRQFF. The CDR3 DNA sequence: TGTGCCATCAGTGGACTGCTGGGCCGGCAGTTCTTC. This chain joins TRBV10-3 and TRBJ2-1; unclear D gene. V lost 4 bases and J 12 bases, leaving 13 bases between the germline ends. The CDR3 length is 12 residues. Germline V gene sequence: CDR1 ENHRY, CDR2 SYGVKD.